This T cell receptor (beta chain) was profiled in a study of blood T cells in healthy people across ages. A second about 7 to 12 cycle PCR used barcoded and J-beta primers. TCRdb re-derived calls from the 5' RACE reads in MiXCR, one entry per CDR3 protein. The table has roughly 680,000 distinct CDR3 sequences, around 50% seen once; the top ten hold roughly 14%. Sequencing was done on a sample of blood. This sequence was found in a woman of 80 years or more in good health.

The CDR3 nucleotides read TGCGCCAGCAGCTTGGGGCTCTCGAGAGAAGAGACCCAGTACTTC. Translating gives CASSLGLSREETQYF. The chain is built from TRBV5-1 and TRBJ2-5; D gene unclear. The V gene's germline CDR1 is SGHRS and CDR2 YFSETQ. The CDR3 runs 15 residues. Trimming pared 0 bases from V and 3 bases from J, leaving 12 bases between.